In this sample, the clone carrying this T cell receptor (beta chain) turned up many times. Antigen unknown. This entry is derived from a study of metastatic and nonmetastatic thyroid tumors. Study-wide background: Across blood and tumor or nodule tissue, repertoires from malignant and benign thyroid patients were compared with one another.

This CDR3 comprises 14 residues. Germline CDR1 is SEHNR and CDR2 is FQNEAQ (reference sequence). J was trimmed by 0 bases and V by 5 bases; bases with no gene match: 1. Among the patients, none had received any treatment before thyroid surgery. Authors' data handling: A papillary thyroid cancer distant-metastasis classifier was built from CDR3 differences across clinicopathological groups. TCRdb reassembled clones from the PCR reads with MiXCR. TCRdb assigned the V and J calls; the authors' analysis was not used. In the table there are roughly 61,000 clones, just over 4% of which are singletons. The study's findings and limits: As reported, TCR beta diversity in blood and tumor was significantly higher in malignant thyroid tumors than in benign nodules.

The source material was blood. The genes are TRBV7-9 and TRBJ2-1, with 7 bases identical to TRBD1. The receptor comes from a female donor with papillary thyroid cancer or a benign thyroid nodule (not recorded which). Some clones in this sample may be carry-over from other donors' samples. The CDR3 DNA reads as TGTGCCAGCAGCCGGGACAGCTCCTACAATGAGCAGTTCTTC. Its protein is CASSRDSSYNEQFF.